The 13 T cell receptor beta chains in this list originate from one sample, sequenced in a study of cytomegalovirus exposure and HLA in healthy donors. Primers: 60 Vbeta forward and 13 Jbeta reverse. Only in-frame clones appear in the TCRdb table, and some are missing; sequencing was by immunoSEQ multiplex PCR. The sample includes fewer than 85,000 clones. The specimen sequenced was PBMCs. These receptors were obtained from a female donor in good health and CMV-seropositive.

V and J are TRBV5-1 and TRBJ1-2; 8 bases fit TRBD1. CDR3 length: 15 amino acids. Trimming took 4 bases from V and 0 from J; bases not matched to a gene: 5. CDR1 is SGHRS, CDR2 YFSETQ, per germline. CDR3 nucleotide sequence: TGCGCCAGCAGCGCGACAGGGGTCTCTAACTATGGCTACACCTTC. Protein: CASSATGVSNYGYTF.

This sequence joins TRBV19 and TRBJ2-4; TRBD2 agrees at 10 bases. Per germline, CDR1 LNHDA and CDR2 SQIVND (reference sequence). This CDR3 region has 15 residues. The V segment lost 8 bases and the J segment 1 base; nucleotides outside the gene matches: 5. CDR3 sequence (DNA): TGTGCCAGTCGTCTAGCGGGAGCGGCCAAAAACATTCAGTACTTC. Its translation: CASRLAGAAKNIQYF.

V and J are TRBV11-2 and TRBJ2-1; D gene ambiguous. This CDR3 contains 11 residues. In germline, CDR1 is SGHAT, CDR2 FQNNGV. Trimming took off 5 bases at V and 8 bases at J, with 7 bases between the two ends. CDR3 nucleotides: TGTGCCAGCAGCCCCGTCGATGAGCAGTTCTTC. This translates into CASSPVDEQFF.

The chain uses TRBV6-5 and TRBJ1-1; a weak D match, TRBD1 (6 bases). This CDR3 is built from 15 residues. V was clipped by 2 bases and J by 0 bases, with 10 bases between them. The germline gives CDR1 MNHEY, CDR2 SVGAGI. As DNA, the CDR3 is TGTGCCAGCAGTTACGCCGGGACAATGAACACTGAAGCTTTCTTT. Translating gives CASSYAGTMNTEAFF.

The chain has TRBV7-6 and TRBJ1-1; possibly TRBD1 for D (5 bases). This CDR3 region has 14 residues. Trimming took 1 base from V and 1 from J, leaving 7 bases between them. Germline values: CDR1 SGHVS, CDR2 FNYEAQ. CDR3 in amino acids: CASSLVTGNTEAFF. The CDR3 region has the DNA TGTGCCAGCAGCTTAGTTACAGGGAACACTGAAGCTTTCTTT.

The J gene is TRBJ1-5, the V gene TRBV18; 8 bases align to TRBD1. The CDR3 sequence is 17 residues long. CDR1 and CDR2 from the germline V gene are KGHSH and LQKENI. V trimming: 2 bases; J trimming: 2 bases; junction bases outside the gene matches: 8. In DNA, the CDR3 is TGTGCCAGCTCACCAGGTGACAGGGGCGTCGGCAATCAGCCCCAGCATTTT. Amino acids: CASSPGDRGVGNQPQHF.

The CDR3 DNA sequence: TGCGCCAGCAGCTTAGGTAGCGGGGGAGCCCTCTACGAGCAGTACTTC. The encoded protein is CASSLGSGGALYEQYF. V usage is TRBV5-1 and J usage is TRBJ2-7, with 9 positions matching TRBD2. This CDR3 region has 16 residues. J lost 3 bases, V lost 2 bases, and 9 bases had no gene match. In germline, CDR1 is SGHRS, CDR2 YFSETQ.

This chain uses TRBV19 with TRBJ2-7, with TRBD2 matching over 14 bases. The junction had 3 bases not matched to a gene; V was cut back by 5 bases and J by 3 bases. The CDR3 runs 15 residues. Looked up from germline, CDR1 is LNHDA and CDR2 is SQIVND (reference sequence). CDR3 sequence (DNA): TGTGCCAGTAGTTTCGGACTAGCGGGAGGCTACGAGCAGTACTTC. Its translation: CASSFGLAGGYEQYF.

V is TRBV5-6 and J is TRBJ2-4, with no clear D. The CDR3 is 12 amino acids. Trimming removed 3 bases from V and 5 bases from J, with 6 bases in between. CDR1 and CDR2 (germline): SGHDT, YYEEEE. The CDR3 nucleotides are TGTGCCAGCAGCTCTCCTCAAAACATTCAGTACTTC. Amino acids: CASSSPQNIQYF.

CDR3 nucleotide sequence: TGTGCCAGCAGTTACTCGAGGGGGACTGGGGCCAACGTCCTGACTTTC. Amino acids: CASSYSRGTGANVLTF. V gene TRBV6-6 combines with J gene TRBJ2-6, with a weak D call TRBD1 (6 bases). V was trimmed by 0 bases and J by 2 bases, leaving 8 bases between them. CDR3 length: 16 amino acids. Germline V gene data show CDR1 as MNHNY and CDR2 as SVGAGI (reference sequence).

The chain links TRBV5-1 to TRBJ2-7; 14 bases are shared with TRBD2. J lost 6 bases, V lost 2 bases, and 10 bases had no gene match. The CDR3 is 17 amino acids. Germline CDR1 and CDR2: SGHRS and YFSETQ. CDR3 residues: CASSLPGLAGVGFEQYF. The CDR3 DNA reads TGCGCCAGCAGCTTACCGGGACTAGCGGGAGTGGGGTTCGAGCAGTACTTC.

The chain recombines TRBV19 with TRBJ2-7; TRBD1 agrees at 7 bases. V was clipped by 6 bases and J by 2 bases; unmatched bases: 7. Germline CDR1 and CDR2: LNHDA and SQIVND (reference sequence). The CDR3 length is 14 residues. CDR3 bases: TGTGCCAGTAGCCGGGACAGCCTAACCTACGAGCAGTACTTC. Protein product: CASSRDSLTYEQYF.

The V gene is TRBV19, the J gene TRBJ1-2, with 8 bases matching TRBD1. The J segment lost 4 bases and the V segment lost 9 bases, leaving 4 bases of the junction unmatched. The CDR3 has 12 residues. Germline V gives CDR1 LNHDA, CDR2 SQIVND (reference sequence). Written as DNA, the CDR3 is TGTGCCAGCAGGGGGCAGGTCTATGGCTACACCTTC. Amino acid sequence: CASRGQVYGYTF. Full variable domain (rest looked up from reference TRBV19 and TRBJ1-2): DGGITQSPKYLFRKEGQNVTLSCEQNLNHDAMYWYRQDPGQGLRLIYYSQIVNDFQKGDIAEGYSVSREKKESFPLTVTSAQKNPTAFYLCASRGQVYGYTFGSGTRLTVV.